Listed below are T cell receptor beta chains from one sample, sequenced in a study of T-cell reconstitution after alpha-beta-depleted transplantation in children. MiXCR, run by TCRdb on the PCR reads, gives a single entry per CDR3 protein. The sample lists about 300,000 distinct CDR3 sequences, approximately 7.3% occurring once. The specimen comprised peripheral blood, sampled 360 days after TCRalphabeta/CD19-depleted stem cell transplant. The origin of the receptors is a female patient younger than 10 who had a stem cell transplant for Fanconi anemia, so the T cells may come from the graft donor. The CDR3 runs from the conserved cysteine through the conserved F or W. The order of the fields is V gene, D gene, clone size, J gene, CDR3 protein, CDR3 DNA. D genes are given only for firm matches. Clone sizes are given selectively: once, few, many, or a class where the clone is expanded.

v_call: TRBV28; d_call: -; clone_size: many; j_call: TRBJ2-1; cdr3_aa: CASSQKRPYNEQFF; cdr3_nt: TGTGCCAGCAGCCAGAAGCGTCCCTACAATGAGCAGTTCTTC
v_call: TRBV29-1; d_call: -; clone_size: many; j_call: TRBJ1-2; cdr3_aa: CSVATGLFYGYTF; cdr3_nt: TGCAGCGTCGCCACGGGGTTGTTCTATGGCTACACCTTC
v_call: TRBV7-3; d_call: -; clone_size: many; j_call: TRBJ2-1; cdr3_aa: CASSSTQDNEQFF; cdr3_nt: TGTGCCAGCAGCTCCACTCAGGACAATGAGCAGTTCTTC
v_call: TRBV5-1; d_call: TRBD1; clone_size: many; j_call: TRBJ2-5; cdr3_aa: CASSLLMGQGFQETQYF; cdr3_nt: TGCGCCAGCAGCTTGTTAATGGGACAGGGATTTCAAGAGACCCAGTACTTC
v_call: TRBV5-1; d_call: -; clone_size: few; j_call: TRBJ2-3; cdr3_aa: CASSYRELGTDTQYF; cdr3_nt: TGCGCCAGCAGCTATAGGGAACTGGGCACAGATACGCAGTATTTT
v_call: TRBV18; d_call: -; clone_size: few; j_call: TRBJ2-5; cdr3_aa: CASSFDSTYQETQYF; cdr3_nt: TGTGCCAGCTCATTCGACAGCACGTACCAAGAGACCCAGTACTTC
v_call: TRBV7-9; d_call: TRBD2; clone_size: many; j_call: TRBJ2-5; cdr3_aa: CASSSGLAGRGTQYF; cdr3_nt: TGTGCCAGCAGTTCGGGACTAGCGGGACGTGGGACCCAGTACTTC
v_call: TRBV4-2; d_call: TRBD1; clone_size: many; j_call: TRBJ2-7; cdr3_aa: CASSQDRASYEQYF; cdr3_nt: TGTGCCAGCAGCCAGGACAGGGCCTCCTACGAGCAGTACTTC
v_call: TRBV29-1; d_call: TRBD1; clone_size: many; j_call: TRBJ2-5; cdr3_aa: CSVEGSDRGLETQYF; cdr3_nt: TGCAGCGTTGAAGGCTCGGACAGGGGGCTTGAGACCCAGTACTTC
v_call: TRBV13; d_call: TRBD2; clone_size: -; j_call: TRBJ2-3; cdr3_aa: CASSPVGSGGLKLPGWTDTQYF; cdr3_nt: TGTGCCAGCAGCCCAGTGGGTAGCGGGGGTCTAAAACTCCCCGGTTGGACAGATACGCAGTATTTT
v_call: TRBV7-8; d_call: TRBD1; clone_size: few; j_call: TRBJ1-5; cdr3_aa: CASSFPRGTGGDSNQPQHF; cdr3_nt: TGTGCCAGCAGCTTTCCCCGGGGGACAGGGGGCGATAGCAATCAGCCCCAGCATTTT
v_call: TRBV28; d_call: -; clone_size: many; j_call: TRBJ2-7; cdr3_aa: CASRALTGEWYEQYF; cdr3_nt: TGTGCCAGCAGAGCTCTTACGGGAGAATGGTACGAGCAGTACTTC
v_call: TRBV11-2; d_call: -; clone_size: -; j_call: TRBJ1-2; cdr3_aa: CASSLDRLGRSYGYTF; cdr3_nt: TGTGCCAGCAGCTTAGATCGTCTAGGCCGCAGCTATGGCTACACCTTC
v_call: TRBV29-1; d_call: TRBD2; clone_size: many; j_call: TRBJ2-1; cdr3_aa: CSVVGQGRTSGRVVAYNEQFF; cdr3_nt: TGCAGCGTTGTGGGGCAGGGACGGACTAGCGGGAGAGTCGTCGCGTACAATGAGCAGTTCTTC
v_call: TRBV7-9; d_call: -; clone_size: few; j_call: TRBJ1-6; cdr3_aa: CASSPDLWPLHF; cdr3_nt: TGTGCCAGCAGCCCAGACCTGTGGCCCCTCCACTTT
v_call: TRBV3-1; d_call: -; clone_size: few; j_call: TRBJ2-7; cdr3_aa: CASSQLSGEQYF; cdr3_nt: TGTGCCAGCAGCCAACTATCGGGAGAGCAGTACTTC